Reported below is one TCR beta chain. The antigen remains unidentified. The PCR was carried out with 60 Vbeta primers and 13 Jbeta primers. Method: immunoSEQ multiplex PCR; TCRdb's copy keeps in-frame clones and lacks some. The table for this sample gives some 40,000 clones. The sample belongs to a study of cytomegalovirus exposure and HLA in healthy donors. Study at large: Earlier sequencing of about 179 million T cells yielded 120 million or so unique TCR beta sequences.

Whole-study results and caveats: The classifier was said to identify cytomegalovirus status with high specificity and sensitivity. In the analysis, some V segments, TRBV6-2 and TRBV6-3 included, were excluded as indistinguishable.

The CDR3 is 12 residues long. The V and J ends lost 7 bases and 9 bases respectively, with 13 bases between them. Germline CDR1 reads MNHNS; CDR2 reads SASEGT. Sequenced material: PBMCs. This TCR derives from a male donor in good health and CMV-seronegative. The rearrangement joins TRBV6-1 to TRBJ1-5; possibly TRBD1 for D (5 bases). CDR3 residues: CASTLGGGPQHF. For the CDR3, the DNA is TGTGCCAGCACTTTGGGCGGGGGGCCCCAGCATTTT.